Listed below are T cell receptor beta chains from one sample, sequenced in a study of siplizumab effects on memory and regulatory T cells. Method: immunoSEQ multiplex PCR; TCRdb's copy keeps in-frame clones and lacks some. The sample contains about 63,000 clones, less than 85% of which appear only once. The sample consisted of memory CD4+ T cells sorted from blood. These receptors originate from a human donor in good health. CDR3s include the opening cysteine and the closing phenylalanine or tryptophan. D genes are given only for firm matches. Rows give clone size only sometimes, using once, few, many, or a class for an expanded clone.

j_gene	d_gene	abundance	v_gene	CDR3nt	CDR3aa
TRBJ2-2	TRBD1	once	TRBV6-5	TGTGCCAGCAGAACGGGACAGAGAAACACCGGGGAGCTGTTTTTT	CASRTGQRNTGELFF
TRBJ2-1	TRBD2	-	TRBV5-4	TGTGCCAGCAGCTGGGGGGGACTAGCGAGCAATGAGCAGTTCTTC	CASSWGGLASNEQFF
TRBJ2-1	TRBD1	-	TRBV11-2	TGTGCCAGCAGCCCTAGGACAGGGGGTCCCTTAAACAATGAGCAGTTCTTC	CASSPRTGGPLNNEQFF
TRBJ2-1	TRBD2	-	TRBV10-1	TGCGCCAGCAGTGAGTCTGGCGGGAGGACCGGCAATGAGCAGTTCTTC	CASSESGGRTGNEQFF
TRBJ2-7	-	-	TRBV29-1	TGCAGCGTTGCCGACAGAACTAGCTCCTACGAGCAGTACTTC	CSVADRTSSYEQYF
TRBJ2-2	-	once	TRBV7-2	TGTGCCAGCACCATCGGTAGGGGTATATCGAACACCGGGGAGCTGTTTTTT	CASTIGRGISNTGELFF
TRBJ1-5	TRBD1	-	TRBV5-6	TGTGCCAGCAGCGATGCCGGGACAGGGTTGAATCAGCCCCAGCATTTT	CASSDAGTGLNQPQHF
TRBJ2-3	-	few	TRBV12-5	TGTGCTAGTGGCCAACAGGGAGGGACAGATACGCAGTATTTT	CASGQQGGTDTQYF
TRBJ2-5	TRBD1	-	TRBV5-1	TGCGCCAGCAGCAACAAACCGGGACAGCAAGAGACCCAGTACTTC	CASSNKPGQQETQYF
TRBJ2-3	TRBD2	-	TRBV5-4	TGTGCCAGCAGCTTTCGAGCGGGAGCCCTAGATACGCAGTATTTT	CASSFRAGALDTQYF
TRBJ2-4	TRBD2	once	TRBV14	TGTGCCAGCAGCCGAAACAGCGGGACTAGCGGGGCTAGCATTCAGTACTTC	CASSRNSGTSGASIQYF
TRBJ1-3	-	-	TRBV7-6	TGTGCCAGCAGCTTAGGGGGACATCCGAGCTCTGGAAACACCATATATTTT	CASSLGGHPSSGNTIYF
TRBJ1-2	TRBD1	-	TRBV19	TGTGCCAGTAGTATGGGGACAGGGGGGTACGGCTACACCTTC	CASSMGTGGYGYTF